The 29 T cell receptor beta chains in this list originate from one sample, sequenced in a study of blood T cell repertoires in COVID-19. Here immunoSEQ multiplex PCR was the method, and the copy in TCRdb shows in-frame clones only, minus some. Of 100,000 to 150,000 clones in the sample, roughly 88% were seen once. The sequenced sample was peripheral blood. These receptors all come from a man between 50 and 59 years old with acute or convalescent COVID-19.

V usage is TRBV11-2 and J usage is TRBJ1-1, with D maybe TRBD1 (6 bases). The germline CDR1 and CDR2 sequences are SGHAT and FQNNGV. The CDR3 length is 15 residues. V shed 5 bases and J shed 3 bases, with 16 bases lying between them. The CDR3 region is CASSPTRGTYTEAFF. The CDR3 bases are TGTGCCAGCAGCCCTACAAGGGGGACGTACACTGAAGCTTTCTTT.

The chain recombines TRBV18 with TRBJ1-5, with D tentatively TRBD1 (5 bases). This CDR3 has 14 amino acids. Deletions cut 5 bases from V and 8 bases from J, with 16 bases between. The germline V gene encodes CDR1 KGHSH and CDR2 LQKENI. The CDR3 region has the DNA TGTGCCAGCTCAAGTAGGGGTACGATCGAGCCCCAGCATTTT. It specifies CASSSRGTIEPQHF.

This clone has only a few counts. The rearrangement links TRBV5-8 to TRBJ1-4, with D uncertain. The CDR3 is made up of 15 amino acids. Germline assignment: CDR1 SGHTS and CDR2 YDEGEE. V lost 3 bases and J 7 bases, leaving 16 bases between the germline ends. The CDR3: CASSSSPRVFEKLFF. In DNA, the CDR3 is TGTGCCAGCAGCTCTTCGCCACGGGTTTTTGAAAAACTGTTTTTT. Using reference TRBV5-8 and TRBJ1-4 for the parts outside the CDR3, the full variable domain is EAGVTQSPTHLIKTRGQQATLRCSPISGHTSVYWYQQALGLGLQFLLWYDEGEERNRGNFPPRFSGRQFPNYSSELNVNALELEDSALYLCASSSSPRVFEKLFFGSGTQLSVL.

This chain connects TRBV3-1 (or the pseudogene TRBV3-2) to TRBJ1-1, with D possibly TRBD1 on 6 matching bases. Trimming removed 0 bases from V and 2 bases from J, with 16 bases in between. Germline loops: CDR1 LGHDT, CDR2 YNNKEL (reference sequence). This CDR3 spans 17 amino acids. The CDR3: CASSQDRGARGNTEAFF. The CDR3 region has the DNA TGTGCCAGCAGCCAAGATCGGGGGGCACGAGGAAACACTGAAGCTTTCTTT.

The chain recombines TRBV7-2 with TRBJ2-6, with D uncertain. This CDR3 region has 15 residues. Germline CDR1 and CDR2: SGHTA and FQGNSA. V dropped 5 bases and J dropped 0 bases, with 8 bases sitting between them. This chain's CDR3 is CASSAGPSGANVLTF. The DNA for the CDR3 is TGTGCCAGCAGCGCAGGCCCCTCTGGGGCCAACGTCCTGACTTTC.

The rearrangement links TRBV2 to TRBJ1-1, with a weak D call TRBD1 (5 bases). The germline V gene has CDR1 SNHLY and CDR2 FYNNEI. V was clipped by 1 base and J by 7 bases, with 10 bases between them. The CDR3 runs to 13 residues. CDR3 coding DNA: TGTGCCAGCAGTGAAGGCGGGGGGGATGAAGCTTTCTTT. Protein sequence: CASSEGGGDEAFF.

CDR3 bases: TGTGCCAGCAGCAAAAGGACTAGCGGGAGGGTGCGTGATACGCAGTATTTT. Its protein product is CASSKRTSGRVRDTQYF. This chain joins TRBV7-2 and TRBJ2-3; 15 nucleotides agree with TRBD2. Germline lookup yields CDR1 SGHTA and CDR2 FQGNSA. The V and J ends lost 5 bases and 6 bases, in that order; junction bases with no gene match: 9. There are 17 residues in the CDR3.

This clone was seen once. The genes are TRBV5-1 and TRBJ1-1, with D tentatively TRBD1 (5 bases). CDR1 is SGHRS and CDR2 is YFSETQ in the germline V gene. The CDR3 runs 14 residues. Trimming cost V 3 bases and J 5 bases, with 14 bases left between them. CDR3 sequence: CASSWGEGGTEAFF. Here the CDR3 DNA reads TGCGCCAGCAGCTGGGGGGAGGGTGGGACTGAAGCTTTCTTT.

This clone qualifies as medium-sized. The gene calls are TRBV14 and TRBJ1-6; a weak D match, TRBD1 (5 bases). CDR1 and CDR2 (germline): SGHDN, FVKESK. The CDR3 sequence is 14 residues long. V lost 3 bases, J lost 10 bases, and 13 bases lay in between. The CDR3 region has the DNA TGTGCCAGCAGCCATCTCCTTTGGGGCTCACCCCTCCACTTT. The encoded protein is CASSHLLWGSPLHF.

This chain links TRBV28 with TRBJ1-1, with 9 bases that match TRBD1. Per the germline V gene, CDR1 is MDHEN and CDR2 is SYDVKM. The CDR3 loop spans 15 amino acids. After removal of 2 bases from V and 6 bases from J, the junction contained 7 bases not matched to a gene. In DNA, the CDR3 is TGTGCCAGCAGTTTAATAGGGACAGGGTTGCCTGAAGCTTTCTTT. Protein sequence: CASSLIGTGLPEAFF.

This clone has only one observation. This chain joins TRBV5-1 and TRBJ2-7; the match to TRBD2 covers 9 bases. The CDR3 covers 16 residues. Germline V gene sequence: CDR1 SGHRS, CDR2 YFSETQ. V shed 0 bases and J 3 bases; nucleotides not matched to a gene: 7. CDR3 protein: CASSLDSGRGGYEQYF. CDR3 nucleotide sequence: TGCGCCAGCAGCTTGGATAGCGGGAGAGGGGGCTACGAGCAGTACTTC.

The chain employs TRBV27 and TRBJ2-5, with D perhaps matching TRBD2 (5 bases). From germline, CDR1 is MNHEY and CDR2 SMNVEV (reference sequence). Trimming pared 4 bases from V and 5 bases from J, leaving 11 bases between. The CDR3 runs 13 residues. The CDR3 DNA is TGTGCCAGCAGTTCAACGGGATCGGAGACCCAGTACTTC. As protein: CASSSTGSETQYF.

CDR3: CASSPPGGAVVGTTEAFF. DNA of the CDR3: TGTGCCAGCTCACCCCCTGGAGGGGCCGTCGTGGGGACCACTGAAGCTTTCTTT. This chain links TRBV18 with TRBJ1-1; weak D call: TRBD1 (5 bases). Germline CDR1 reads KGHSH; CDR2 reads LQKENI. The CDR3 length is 18 residues. Trimming took 3 bases from V and 4 from J, leaving 24 bases between them.

The V call is TRBV11-2, the J call TRBJ2-3; D is possibly TRBD2 (5 bases). V lost 2 bases to trimming and J lost 2 bases, with 14 bases between them. Germline loops: CDR1 SGHAT, CDR2 FQNNGV. The CDR3 runs 16 residues. DNA for the CDR3: TGTGCCAGCAGCTTAAGGTTTTCGGGGAACACAGATACGCAGTATTTT. This codes for CASSLRFSGNTDTQYF.

The chain combines TRBV18 with TRBJ1-6; 7 nucleotides match TRBD1. The CDR3 is made up of 16 amino acids. Trimming took 6 bases from V and 10 from J; bases not matched to a gene: 15. Per germline, CDR1 KGHSH and CDR2 LQKENI. CDR3: CASSPMEGAAKSPLHF. In DNA form, the CDR3 reads TGTGCCAGCTCCCCCATGGAGGGGGCAGCGAAATCACCCCTCCACTTT.

V is TRBV7-3 and J is TRBJ1-1; D remains unclear. The CDR3 length is 14 residues. Trimming took off 2 bases at V and 1 base at J, with 8 bases between the two ends. Germline lookup yields CDR1 SGHTA and CDR2 FQGTGA. This CDR3 reads CASSLLPRNTEAFF. The CDR3 DNA sequence: TGTGCCAGCAGCTTATTACCTAGGAACACTGAAGCTTTCTTT.

This clone was counted only a few times. The V call is TRBV6-5, the J call TRBJ1-1; 8 bases fit TRBD1. V was pared by 6 bases and J by 5 bases, with 11 bases of the junction left unmatched. This CDR3 has 15 residues. The germline gives CDR1 MNHEY, CDR2 SVGAGI. CDR3 nucleotide sequence: TGTGCCAGCAGCCCACCCGGACAGGGCCGAACTGAAGCTTTCTTT. This codes for CASSPPGQGRTEAFF.

The chain combines TRBV5-4 with TRBJ2-4; a possible D gene is TRBD2 (5 bases). The germline gives CDR1 SGHNT, CDR2 YYREEE (reference sequence). The CDR3 is 15 amino acids. V lost 4 bases to trimming and J lost 9 bases, with 20 bases between them. The CDR3 here is CASSPWGAGLSIQYF. As DNA, the CDR3 is TGTGCCAGCAGCCCCTGGGGTGCGGGTTTGAGCATTCAGTACTTC.

This chain uses TRBV12-3 or TRBV12-4 with TRBJ1-2; tentatively, D is TRBD1 (6 bases). The ends were cut back, 4 bases at V and 2 bases at J, with 8 bases in the middle. CDR3 length: 13 residues. This CDR3 is CASSSTGNYGYTF. DNA of the CDR3: TGTGCCAGCAGTTCTACAGGGAACTATGGCTACACCTTC.

CDR3 sequence (DNA): TGTGCCACCAGCGGGCGTGGTGGGGGAGGGGATGGAGAGACCCAGTACTTC. It codes for CATSGRGGGGDGETQYF. This chain links TRBV15 with TRBJ2-5; TRBD2 matches 7 bases. Trimming removed 5 bases from V and 4 bases from J; junction bases left unmatched: 16. This CDR3 is 17 amino acids long. Germline V gene sequence: CDR1 LNHNV, CDR2 YYDKDF (reference sequence).

With regard to this clone: The sample holds other DNA sequences that translate to the same CDR3. The chain joins TRBV6-5 to TRBJ1-2; TRBD1 is a possible D gene (5 bases). The V end was cut by 2 bases, the J end by 7 bases, with 11 bases between. CDR1 is MNHEY, CDR2 SVGAGI, per germline. This CDR3 is built from 13 residues. CDR3 coding DNA: TGTGCCAGCAGTTACAGCCGGGGGGGTGGCTACACCTTC. Its translation: CASSYSRGGGYTF.

Remarks on this clone: Other DNA sequences in the same sample also yield this CDR3. The chain has TRBV9 and TRBJ1-1, with 8 bases that match TRBD1. CDR3 length: 14 amino acids. The junction had 1 base not matched to a gene; V was cut back by 2 bases and J by 1 base. Germline CDR1 SGDLS, CDR2 YYNGEE. The CDR3 DNA is TGTGCCAGCAGCGTGACAGGGGCGAACACTGAAGCTTTCTTT. Its translation is CASSVTGANTEAFF.

The chain has TRBV2 and TRBJ2-3; D perhaps matches TRBD2 (6 bases). Deletions cut 5 bases from V and 2 bases from J, with 14 bases between. Germline lookup yields CDR1 SNHLY and CDR2 FYNNEI. CDR3 length: 15 residues. The CDR3 here is CASSLRGRLTDTQYF. The CDR3 region has the DNA TGTGCCAGCAGTTTGCGGGGCAGACTCACAGATACGCAGTATTTT. Full variable domain (rest looked up from reference TRBV2 and TRBJ2-3): EPEVTQTPSHQVTQMGQEVILRCVPISNHLYFYWYRQILGQKVEFLVSFYNNEISEKSEIFDDQFSVERPDGSNFTLKIRSTKLEDSAMYFCASSLRGRLTDTQYFGPGTRLTVL.

V usage is TRBV3-1 (or the pseudogene TRBV3-2) and J usage is TRBJ2-1, with 7 bases aligning to TRBD1. The J segment lost 0 bases and the V segment lost 4 bases, leaving 6 bases of the junction unmatched. Germline lookup yields CDR1 LGHDT and CDR2 YNNKEL (reference sequence). The CDR3 is made up of 16 amino acids. This CDR3 is CASSPRQGGSYNEQFF. The CDR3 nucleotides read TGTGCCAGCAGCCCCCGACAGGGCGGCTCCTACAATGAGCAGTTCTTC.

The chain uses TRBV6-5 and TRBJ2-7, with 9 bases lining up with TRBD1. Germline V gene data show CDR1 as MNHEY and CDR2 as SVGAGI. With V trimmed by 7 bases and J by 3 bases, 10 bases remained unmatched. The CDR3 covers 15 residues. CDR3 in DNA: TGTGCCAGCAAAGTCACGGGACAGGGCGTCTACGAGCAGTACTTC. It encodes CASKVTGQGVYEQYF.

This clone was detected only once. This chain links TRBV24-1 with TRBJ2-1, with TRBD2 matching 11 bases. The germline V gene encodes CDR1 KGHDR and CDR2 SFDVKD. CDR3 length equals 14 residues. The junction had 1 base not matched to a gene; V was cut back by 5 bases and J by 5 bases. Here the CDR3 DNA reads TGTGCCACCAGTGCTAGCGGGGGGAACAATGAGCAGTTCTTC. Translated, it gives CATSASGGNNEQFF.

J is TRBJ1-1 and V is TRBV3-1 (or the pseudogene TRBV3-2), with D unclear. CDR1 is LGHDT and CDR2 is YNNKEL in the germline V gene (reference sequence). Trimming shortened V by 2 bases and J by 1 base, and 11 bases separated the two germline ends. This CDR3 has 15 residues. For the CDR3, the DNA is TGTGCCAGCAGCCAATGGCAGGCCCCGAACACTGAAGCTTTCTTT. Its protein is CASSQWQAPNTEAFF.

The V gene is TRBV5-1, the J gene TRBJ1-1, with 10 bases fitting TRBD1. After removal of 4 bases from V and 5 bases from J, the junction contained 8 bases not matched to a gene. Germline assignment: CDR1 SGHRS and CDR2 YFSETQ. There are 15 residues in the CDR3. The CDR3 sequence is CASSAKTGGRTEAFF. For the CDR3, the DNA is TGCGCCAGCAGCGCCAAGACAGGGGGCAGGACTGAAGCTTTCTTT.

The chain joins TRBV5-1 to TRBJ1-5; D uncertain. V lost 3 bases to trimming and J lost 5 bases, with 15 bases between them. CDR3 length equals 15 residues. CDR1 and CDR2 from the germline V gene are SGHRS and YFSETQ. CDR3 in amino acids: CASSWEAQIYQPQHF. The DNA for the CDR3 is TGCGCCAGCAGCTGGGAGGCACAGATTTATCAGCCCCAGCATTTT.